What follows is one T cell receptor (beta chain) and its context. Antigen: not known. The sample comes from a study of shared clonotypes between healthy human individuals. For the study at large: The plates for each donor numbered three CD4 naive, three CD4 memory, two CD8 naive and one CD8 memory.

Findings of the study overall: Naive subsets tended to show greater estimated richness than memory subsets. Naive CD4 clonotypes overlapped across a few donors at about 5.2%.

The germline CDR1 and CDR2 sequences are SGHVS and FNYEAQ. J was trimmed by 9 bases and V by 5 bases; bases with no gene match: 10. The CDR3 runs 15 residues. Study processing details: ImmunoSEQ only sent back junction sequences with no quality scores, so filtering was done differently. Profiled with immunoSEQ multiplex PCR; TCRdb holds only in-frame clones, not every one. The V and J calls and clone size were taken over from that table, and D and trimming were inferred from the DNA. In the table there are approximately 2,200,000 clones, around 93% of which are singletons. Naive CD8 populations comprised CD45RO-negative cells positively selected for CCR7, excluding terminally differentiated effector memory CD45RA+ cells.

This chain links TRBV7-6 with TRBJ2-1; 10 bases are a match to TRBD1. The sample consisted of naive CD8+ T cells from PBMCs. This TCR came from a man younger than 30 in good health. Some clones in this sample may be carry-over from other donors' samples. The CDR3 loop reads CASSHRQGAQGEQFF. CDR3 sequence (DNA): TGTGCCAGCAGCCATAGACAGGGGGCGCAGGGTGAGCAGTTCTTC. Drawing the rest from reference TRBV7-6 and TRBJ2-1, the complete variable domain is GAGVSQSPRYKVTKRGQDVALRCDPISGHVSLYWYRQALGQGPEFLTYFNYEAQQDKSGLPNDRFSAERPEGSISTLTIQRTEQRDSAMYRCASSHRQGAQGEQFFGPGTRLTVL.